The source of this TCR beta chain is a study of post-analysis software for immune sequencing data. Background on the study: Recorded subtypes: relapsing-remitting, secondary progressive, progressive-relapsing; some patients unannotated. Overall study results and limits: Patients carried several TRBV segments more frequently than controls did, and TRBV5-6, TRBV5-1 and TRBV20-1 were among them.

Germline loops: CDR1 LNHDA, CDR2 SQIVND (reference sequence). The CDR3 length is 16 residues. Trimming pared 1 base from V and 5 bases from J, leaving 14 bases between. Comment on this clonotype: Antigen: not known.

TCR beta libraries were prepared from cDNA with unique molecular identifiers. Via MiXCR, TCRdb re-called the PCR reads, giving one row per CDR3 protein. The sample contains around 200,000 distinct CDR3 sequences, around 29% of which appear only once. This sequence was found in a girl under 18 with multiple sclerosis. The chain couples TRBV19 to TRBJ2-2; possibly TRBD2 for D (6 bases). The material sequenced was blood. CDR3 sequence (DNA): TGTGCCAGTAGTATAGCCGCGACTAGGGAAACCGGGGAGCTGTTTTTT. Its translation: CASSIAATRETGELFF.